A single sample gave rise to the 18 T cell receptor beta chains below, sequenced in a study of OX40 agonist ivuxolimab in advanced cancers. Library generation was performed with the immunoSEQ multiplex PCR assay. TCRdb limited this immuneACCESS table to in-frame rearrangements with V and J called. A share of clones is missing; checked studies link under half to unresolved V genes, and the rest is unexplained. For this sample there are 62,000 or so clones; around 81% appear just once. Clones ranked in the top ten supply around 4% of the sample. The specimen was CD4+ or CD8+ T cells sorted from blood, collected in a trial of the OX40 agonist ivuxolimab. These receptors were obtained from an adult with an advanced solid tumor such as melanoma, head and neck, liver or kidney cancer.

The CDR3 loop reads CASSLAGGAYEQYF. The DNA for the CDR3 is TGTGCCAGCAGCCTAGCGGGAGGGGCCTACGAGCAGTACTTC. The chain employs TRBV5-4 and TRBJ2-7, with 12 nucleotides matching TRBD2. CDR3 length: 14 residues. Germline-derived CDR1 and CDR2 are SGHNT and YYREEE (reference sequence). J lost 2 bases, V lost 4 bases, and 1 base had no gene match.

The rearrangement uses TRBV5-8 and TRBJ2-5, with a tentative D call TRBD1 (5 bases). V was trimmed by 0 bases and J by 2 bases, leaving 5 bases between them. Germline loops: CDR1 SGHTS, CDR2 YDEGEE. The CDR3 runs 13 residues. The CDR3 DNA reads as TGTGCCAGCAGCTTGGGACAGCAAGAGACCCAGTACTTC. Residues: CASSLGQQETQYF.

This chain connects TRBV25-1 to TRBJ2-4; 11 positions agree with TRBD1. With 3 bases clipped from V and 6 bases from J, the junction kept 7 bases outside the gene matches. The CDR3 spans 16 residues. Looked up from germline, CDR1 is MGHDK and CDR2 is SYGVNS. Here the CDR3 DNA reads TGTGCCAGCAGTGACTCGGGACAGGGGGAACTAAACATTCAGTACTTC. Residues: CASSDSGQGELNIQYF.

The J gene is TRBJ2-1, the V gene TRBV9, with 7 bases lining up with TRBD2. Germline V CDR1 and CDR2: SGDLS, YYNGEE. The CDR3 loop spans 15 amino acids. J was trimmed by 0 bases and V by 3 bases; bases with no gene match: 3. The CDR3 sequence is CASSGGGSSYNEQFF. As DNA, the CDR3 is TGTGCCAGCAGCGGGGGCGGGAGCTCCTACAATGAGCAGTTCTTC.

The chain employs TRBV5-1 and TRBJ1-1; D possibly corresponds to TRBD1 (6 bases). This CDR3 has 15 residues. CDR1 is SGHRS, CDR2 YFSETQ, per germline. V lost 7 bases and J 0 bases, leaving 16 bases between the germline ends. CDR3 bases: TGCGCCAGCGGCGTCACTGGGGGGCTGAACACTGAAGCTTTCTTT. It translates to CASGVTGGLNTEAFF. The entire variable domain, with the rest obtained from reference TRBV5-1 and TRBJ1-1, is as follows: KAGVTQTPRYLIKTRGQQVTLSCSPISGHRSVSWYQQTPGQGLQFLFEYFSETQRNKGNFPGRFSGRQFSNSRSEMNVSTLELGDSALYLCASGVTGGLNTEAFFGQGTRLTVV.

The V gene is TRBV5-6, the J gene TRBJ2-5; D is ambiguous. CDR1 is SGHDT, CDR2 YYEEEE, per germline. The CDR3 has 14 residues. The germline V and J ends were trimmed by 3 bases and 0 bases, with 9 bases remaining between them. The CDR3 loop is CASSSQYNQETQYF. The CDR3, as DNA: TGTGCCAGCAGCTCTCAATACAACCAAGAGACCCAGTACTTC.

CDR3 sequence: CASSLGSGQETQYF. CDR3 DNA sequence: TGTGCCAGCAGCTTGGGGAGCGGCCAAGAGACCCAGTACTTC. V gene TRBV5-4 combines with J gene TRBJ2-5, with D tentatively TRBD2 (5 bases). The CDR3 covers 14 residues. The germline V gene encodes CDR1 SGHNT and CDR2 YYREEE (reference sequence). The V end lost 0 bases, the J end lost 1 base, and 7 bases lay between the germline ends.

The J gene is TRBJ2-5, the V gene TRBV7-2; D remains ambiguous. Germline loops: CDR1 SGHTA, CDR2 FQGNSA. The V end lost 5 bases, the J end lost 12 bases, and 19 bases lay between the germline ends. This CDR3 has 13 residues. For the CDR3, the DNA is TGTGCCAGCAGCCTGCCCAATGGCAGGAGCGAGTACTTC. This encodes CASSLPNGRSEYF. The full variable domain, its missing parts supplied by reference TRBV7-2 and TRBJ2-5, is GAGVSQSPSNKVTEKGKDVELRCDPISGHTALYWYRQSLGQGLEFLIYFQGNSAPDKSGLPSDRFSAERTGGSVSTLTIQRTQQEDSAVYLCASSLPNGRSEYFGPGTRLLVL.

The CDR3 bases are TGCGCCAGCAGTGGAACCAGGGGCTACGAGCAGTACTTC. It is translated as CASSGTRGYEQYF. The chain is built from TRBV10-2 and TRBJ2-7, with D maybe TRBD1 (6 bases). The CDR3 spans 13 residues. Germline-derived CDR1 and CDR2 are WSHSY and SAAADI. Trimming took 4 bases from V and 3 from J, leaving 10 bases between them.

The V gene is TRBV5-4, the J gene TRBJ2-7; the match to TRBD1 covers 7 bases. Germline trimming cut 4 bases from V and 3 bases from J; bases unmatched to any gene: 7. Germline lookup yields CDR1 SGHNT and CDR2 YYREEE (reference sequence). The CDR3 runs 14 residues. This chain's CDR3 is CASSLPTGSYEQYF. The CDR3 DNA reads TGTGCCAGCAGCCTGCCGACAGGGAGCTACGAGCAGTACTTC. The whole variable domain, remainder taken from reference TRBV5-4 and TRBJ2-7, is ETGVTQSPTHLIKTRGQQVTLRCSSQSGHNTVSWYQQALGQGPQFIFQYYREEENGRGNFPPRFSGLQFPNYSSELNVNALELDDSALYLCASSLPTGSYEQYFGPGTRLTVT.

This rearrangement joins TRBV14 to TRBJ2-7; the D gene could be TRBD1 or TRBD2 (5 bases each). The CDR3 length is 14 residues. Between the trimmed V and J ends, which lost 1 base and 2 bases, there was a span of 9 bases. Germline values: CDR1 SGHDN, CDR2 FVKESK. CDR3 in DNA: TGTGCCAGCAGCCAAGTTTTGGGGGCCTACGAGCAGTACTTC. Protein: CASSQVLGAYEQYF.

This chain uses TRBV14 with TRBJ2-7; 13 bases match TRBD2. J gave up 3 bases and V 4 bases, and 3 bases lay outside the gene matches. The CDR3 loop spans 15 amino acids. CDR1 is SGHDN and CDR2 is FVKESK in the germline V gene. In nucleotides, the CDR3 is TGTGCCAGCAGCCCTAGGACTAGCGGGAGCTACGAGCAGTACTTC. Its translation: CASSPRTSGSYEQYF.

Note on this clone: Mismatch with germline at one junction end may stem from a read error. This chain joins TRBV5-4 and TRBJ2-1, with 7 bases aligning to TRBD2. Germline CDR1 SGHNT, CDR2 YYREEE (reference sequence). There are 16 residues in the CDR3. The CDR3 loop reads CAGSLEGGSPYNEQFF. The CDR3 nucleotides are TGTGCCGGCAGCTTGGAGGGCGGGAGTCCTTACAATGAGCAGTTCTTC. The whole variable domain, remainder taken from reference TRBV5-4 and TRBJ2-1, is ETGVTQSPTHLIKTRGQQVTLRCSSQSGHNTVSWYQQALGQGPQFIFQYYREEENGRGNFPPRFSGLQFPNYSSELNVNALELDDSALYLCAGSLEGGSPYNEQFFGPGTRLTVL.

This rearrangement joins TRBV6-5 to TRBJ1-2; TRBD1 agrees at 8 bases. V lost 6 bases, J lost 5 bases, and 8 bases stayed unmatched. Per germline, CDR1 MNHEY and CDR2 SVGAGI. This CDR3 is 14 amino acids long. The CDR3 reads CASRSPGGIYGYTF. The CDR3 DNA follows: TGTGCCAGCAGAAGCCCAGGGGGCATTTATGGCTACACCTTC.

The chain carries TRBV10-2 and TRBJ2-3; D unresolved. CDR3 length: 13 amino acids. CDR1 and CDR2 from the germline V gene are WSHSY and SAAADI. Trimming cost V 3 bases and J 5 bases, with 9 bases left between them. The CDR3 here is CASSEPRGDTQYF. In DNA form, the CDR3 reads TGCGCCAGCAGTGAACCCCGAGGAGATACGCAGTATTTT.

The V call is TRBV30, the J call TRBJ1-3, with 9 bases identical to TRBD1. After removal of 5 bases from V and 4 bases from J, the junction contained 6 bases not matched to a gene. This CDR3 has 14 amino acids. Germline loops: CDR1 GTSNPN, CDR2 SVGIG (reference sequence). The CDR3 nucleotides read TGTGCCTGGGCCACAGGGGGCGACGGAAACACCATATATTTT. Residues: CAWATGGDGNTIYF.

The chain joins TRBV10-2 to TRBJ1-2, with TRBD1 matching 7 bases. V trimming: 6 bases; J trimming: 5 bases; junction bases outside the gene matches: 6. The CDR3 runs to 13 residues. Germline CDR1 WSHSY, CDR2 SAAADI. CDR3 in DNA: TGCGCCAGCAGACAAGGACAGGAGTATGGCTACACCTTC. Residues: CASRQGQEYGYTF.

The chain recombines TRBV7-3 with TRBJ2-3; a possible D gene is TRBD1 (5 bases). This CDR3 comprises 13 residues. V was clipped by 5 bases and J by 5 bases, with 11 bases between them. Germline values: CDR1 SGHTA, CDR2 FQGTGA. Here the CDR3 DNA reads TGTGCCAGCAGCCTCGACGACAGAGATACGCAGTATTTT. Translation gives CASSLDDRDTQYF.